This T cell receptor beta chain appears in the sequencing data of a study of blood T cell repertoires in COVID-19. Study at large: COVID-19 samples collected from the United States, Italy and Spain covered acute and convalescent phases.

V lost 4 bases and J lost 3; bases outside the gene matches: 12. From germline, CDR1 is LNHDA and CDR2 SQIVND (reference sequence). The CDR3 totals 17 residues. Assay: immunoSEQ multiplex PCR; the TCRdb copy retains only in-frame clones and omits some. The sample contains about 220,000 clones, over 75% of which appear only once. The sequence came from a human donor in a cohort sampled during active COVID-19. This chain connects TRBV19 to TRBJ1-5, with 7 bases that match TRBD1. Material: peripheral blood. Here the CDR3 reads CASSKGRAGGVNQPQHF. CDR3 nucleotides: TGTGCCAGTAGTAAGGGAAGGGCAGGGGGAGTCAATCAGCCCCAGCATTTT. Together with reference TRBV19 and TRBJ1-5, the CDR3 gives the full variable domain: DGGITQSPKYLFRKEGQNVTLSCEQNLNHDAMYWYRQDPGQGLRLIYYSQIVNDFQKGDIAEGYSVSREKKESFPLTVTSAQKNPTAFYLCASSKGRAGGVNQPQHFGDGTRLSIL.